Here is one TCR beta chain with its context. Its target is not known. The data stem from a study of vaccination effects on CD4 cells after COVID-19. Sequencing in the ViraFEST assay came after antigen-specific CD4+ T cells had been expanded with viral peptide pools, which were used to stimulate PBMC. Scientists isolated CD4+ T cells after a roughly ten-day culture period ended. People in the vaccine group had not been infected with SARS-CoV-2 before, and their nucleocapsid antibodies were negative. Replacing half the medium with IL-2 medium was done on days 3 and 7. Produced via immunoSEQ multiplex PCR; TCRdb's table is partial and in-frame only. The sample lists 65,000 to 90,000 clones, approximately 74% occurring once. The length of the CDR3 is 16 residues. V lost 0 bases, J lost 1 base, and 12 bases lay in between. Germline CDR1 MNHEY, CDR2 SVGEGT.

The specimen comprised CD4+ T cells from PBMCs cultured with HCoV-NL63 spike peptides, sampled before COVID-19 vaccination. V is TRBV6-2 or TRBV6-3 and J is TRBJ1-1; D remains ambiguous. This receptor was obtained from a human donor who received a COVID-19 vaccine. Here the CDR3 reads CASSYSSYRSNTEAFF. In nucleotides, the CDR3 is TGTGCCAGCAGTTACTCGTCATACCGGTCGAACACTGAAGCTTTCTTT.